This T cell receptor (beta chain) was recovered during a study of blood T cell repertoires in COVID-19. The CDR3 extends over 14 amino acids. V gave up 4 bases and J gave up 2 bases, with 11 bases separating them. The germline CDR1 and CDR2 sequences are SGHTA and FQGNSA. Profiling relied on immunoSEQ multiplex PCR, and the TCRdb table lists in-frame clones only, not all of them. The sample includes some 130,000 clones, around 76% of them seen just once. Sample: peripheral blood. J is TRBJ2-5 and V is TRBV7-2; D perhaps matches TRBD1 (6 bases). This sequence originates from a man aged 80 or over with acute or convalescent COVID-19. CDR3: CASSSSGTQETQYF. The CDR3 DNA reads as TGTGCCAGCAGCTCCTCGGGGACACAAGAGACCCAGTACTTC. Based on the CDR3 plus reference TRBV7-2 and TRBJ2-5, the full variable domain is GAGVSQSPSNKVTEKGKDVELRCDPISGHTALYWYRQSLGQGLEFLIYFQGNSAPDKSGLPSDRFSAERTGGSVSTLTIQRTQQEDSAVYLCASSSSGTQETQYFGPGTRLLVL.